The source of this T cell receptor (beta chain) is a study of T cells in localized non-small cell lung cancer. Regarding the study as a whole: Clonality of T cells reached its maximum in uninvolved adjacent lung, surpassing tumor. There were a median roughly 59 of the top 100 tumor clones appearing in adjacent lung.

For this clone: Its antigen is unidentified.

Measured with immunoSEQ multiplex PCR; TCRdb has only the in-frame clones, and not every one. The sample has 50,000 to 65,000 clones, roughly four fifths seen once. The sequences come from PBMCs, collected before any cancer treatment. The clonotype originates from a man aged 40 to 69 with stage II lung adenocarcinoma.

The CDR3 sequence is CASSLLPRSRGGTEAFF. The CDR3 bases are TGTGCCAGCAGCTTGCTTCCCCGGAGTAGGGGGGGAACTGAAGCTTTCTTT. The rearrangement joins TRBV5-5 to TRBJ1-1, with D possibly being TRBD1 (6 bases). Germline V lookup: CDR1 SGHKS, CDR2 YYEKEE (reference sequence). The ends were cut back, 1 base at V and 5 bases at J, with 21 bases in the middle. This CDR3 has 17 residues.